This TCR beta chain was obtained from a study of beta chain features in type 1 diabetes. The CDR3 runs 15 residues. Trimming cost V 2 bases and J 0 bases, with 8 bases left between them. Germline CDR1 and CDR2: SGHTA and FQGTGA. Each of the sorted populations had a purity greater than 95%. Investigators reverse transcribed all isolated RNA, so they sequenced expressed TCRB transcripts. Data came from immunoSEQ multiplex PCR; TCRdb stores just in-frame clones and leaves some out. The data contain 900,000 or so clones, around a sixth of them singletons. This receptor was obtained from a woman aged 18-29 years in good health. Sequencing input: naive CD4+ T cells from blood. The chain joins TRBV7-3 to TRBJ2-1, with D unclear. The CDR3 nucleotides read TGTGCCAGCAGCTTAGGGCAGCCCTCCTACAATGAGCAGTTCTTC. It codes for CASSLGQPSYNEQFF.